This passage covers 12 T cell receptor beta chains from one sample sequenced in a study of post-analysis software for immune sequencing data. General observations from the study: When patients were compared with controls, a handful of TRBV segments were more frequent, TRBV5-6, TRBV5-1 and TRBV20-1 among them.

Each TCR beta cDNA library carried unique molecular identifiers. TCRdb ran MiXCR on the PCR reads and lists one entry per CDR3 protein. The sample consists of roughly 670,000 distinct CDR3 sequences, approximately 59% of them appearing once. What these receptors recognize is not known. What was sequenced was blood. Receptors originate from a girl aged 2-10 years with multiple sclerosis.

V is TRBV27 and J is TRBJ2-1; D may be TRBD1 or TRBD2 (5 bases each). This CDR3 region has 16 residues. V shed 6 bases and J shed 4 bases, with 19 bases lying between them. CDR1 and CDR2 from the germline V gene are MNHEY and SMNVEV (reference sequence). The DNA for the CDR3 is TGTGCCAGCAGGACACAGGACCGCGGGTCATACAATGAGCAGTTCTTC. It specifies CASRTQDRGSYNEQFF.

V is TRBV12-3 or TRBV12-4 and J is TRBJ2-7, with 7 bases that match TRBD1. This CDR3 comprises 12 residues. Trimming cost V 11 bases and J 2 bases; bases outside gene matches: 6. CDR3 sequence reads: CAGRGGPYEQYF. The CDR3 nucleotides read TGTGCCGGCCGAGGGGGCCCCTACGAGCAGTACTTC.

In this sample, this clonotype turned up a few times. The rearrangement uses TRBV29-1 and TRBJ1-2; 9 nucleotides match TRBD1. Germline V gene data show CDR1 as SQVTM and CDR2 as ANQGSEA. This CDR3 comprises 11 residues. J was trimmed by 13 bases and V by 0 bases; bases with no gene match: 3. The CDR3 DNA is TGCAGCGTTGAAGACACAGGGGGCGGCACCTTC. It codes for CSVEDTGGGTF.

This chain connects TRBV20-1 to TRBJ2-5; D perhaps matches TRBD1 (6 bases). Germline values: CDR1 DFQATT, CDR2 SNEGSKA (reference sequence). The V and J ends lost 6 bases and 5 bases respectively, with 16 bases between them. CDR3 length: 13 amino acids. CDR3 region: CSARATGYETQYF. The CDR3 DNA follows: TGCAGTGCCCGGGCCACAGGGTACGAGACCCAGTACTTC.

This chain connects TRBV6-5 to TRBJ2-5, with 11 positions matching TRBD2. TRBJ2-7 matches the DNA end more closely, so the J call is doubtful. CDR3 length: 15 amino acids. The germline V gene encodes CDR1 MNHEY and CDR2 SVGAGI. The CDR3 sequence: CASSLTSGSWDEQYF. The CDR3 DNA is TGTGCCAGCAGTCTAACTAGCGGGAGCTGGGACGAGCAGTACTTC.

In DNA form, the CDR3 reads TGTGCCAGCAGTGAATATACAGGGGGCGCGGGAGATACGCAGTATTTT. This codes for CASSEYTGGAGDTQYF. V is TRBV25-1 and J is TRBJ2-3, with TRBD1 matching 9 bases. This CDR3 comprises 16 residues. The J segment lost 5 bases and the V segment lost 0 bases, leaving 6 bases of the junction unmatched. CDR1 and CDR2 from the germline V gene are MGHDK and SYGVNS.

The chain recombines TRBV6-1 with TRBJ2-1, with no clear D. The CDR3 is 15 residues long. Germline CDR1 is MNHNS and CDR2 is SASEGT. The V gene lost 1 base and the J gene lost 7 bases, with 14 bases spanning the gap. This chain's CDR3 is CASSEELAASNEQFF. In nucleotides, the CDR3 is TGTGCCAGCAGTGAAGAGTTGGCAGCCTCGAATGAGCAGTTCTTC.

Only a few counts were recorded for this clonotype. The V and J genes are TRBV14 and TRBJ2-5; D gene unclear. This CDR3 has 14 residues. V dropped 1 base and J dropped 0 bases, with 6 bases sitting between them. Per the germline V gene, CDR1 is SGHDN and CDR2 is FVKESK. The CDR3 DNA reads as TGTGCCAGCAGCCAAGTGCGAGACCAAGAGACCCAGTACTTC. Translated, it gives CASSQVRDQETQYF.

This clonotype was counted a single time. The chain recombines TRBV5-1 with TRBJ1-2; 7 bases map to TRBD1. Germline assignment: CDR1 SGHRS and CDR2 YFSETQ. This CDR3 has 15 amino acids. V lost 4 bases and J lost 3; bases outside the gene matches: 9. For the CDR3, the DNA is TGCGCCAGCAGCCCCCAGGGACAGCGATACTATGGCTACACCTTC. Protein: CASSPQGQRYYGYTF.

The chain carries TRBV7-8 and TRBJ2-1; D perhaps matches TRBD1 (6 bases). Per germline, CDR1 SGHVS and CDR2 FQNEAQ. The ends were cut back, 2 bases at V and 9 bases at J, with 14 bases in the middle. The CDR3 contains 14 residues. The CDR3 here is CASSLTGSDGEQFF. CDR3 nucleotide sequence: TGTGCCAGCAGCTTAACAGGGAGTGACGGTGAGCAGTTCTTC.

For the CDR3, the DNA is TGTGCCAGCAGCCCGGGGAGCAGGAGCGAGCAGTACTTC. This sequence encodes CASSPGSRSEQYF. The V and J genes are TRBV7-2 and TRBJ2-7; D may be TRBD2 (5 bases). V lost 5 bases and J 6 bases, leaving 14 bases between the germline ends. Per the germline V gene, CDR1 is SGHTA and CDR2 is FQGNSA. The length of the CDR3 is 13 residues.

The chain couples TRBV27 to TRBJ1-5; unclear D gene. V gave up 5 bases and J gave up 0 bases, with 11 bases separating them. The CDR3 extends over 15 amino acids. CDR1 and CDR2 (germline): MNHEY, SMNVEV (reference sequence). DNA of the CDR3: TGTGCCAGCAGTGCGCAGCAGAATAGCAATCAGCCCCAGCATTTT. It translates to CASSAQQNSNQPQHF.